The rows below give T cell receptor beta chains drawn from one sample of a study of blood T cells in healthy people across ages. Each CDR3 protein is one row after TCRdb ran MiXCR on the 5' RACE reads. The sample gives roughly 1,500,000 distinct CDR3 sequences, approximately 40% of which show up once; 7.9% is in the top ten. Sequencing was carried out using blood. Receptors were obtained from a woman younger than 30 in good health. Each CDR3 is given with its conserved first and last residue. D genes are given only for firm matches. The size of a clone is reported for some rows only, either as once, few or many, or as a class for expanded clones.

TRBJ1-1	few	-	TRBV4-1	CASSQDTGRKNTEAFF	TGCGCCAGCAGCCAAGATACCGGCAGAAAGAACACTGAAGCTTTCTTT
TRBJ2-7	-	-	TRBV20-1	CSARVEGEQYF	TGCAGTGCTAGAGTTGAGGGTGAGCAGTACTTC
TRBJ2-3	-	-	TRBV5-1	CASSQGLLDTDTQYF	TGCGCCAGCAGCCAGGGACTCCTAGACACAGATACGCAGTATTTT
TRBJ1-1	few	-	TRBV27	CASSLLGPDTEAFF	TGTGCCAGCAGTTTACTGGGGCCCGACACTGAAGCTTTCTTT
TRBJ2-1	few	TRBD2	TRBV20-1	CSARAGLANYNEQFF	TGCAGTGCTAGAGCGGGACTAGCGAACTACAATGAGCAGTTCTTC
TRBJ2-3	-	-	TRBV9	CASSVGLGPTGDTQYF	TGTGCCAGCAGCGTAGGTTTAGGCCCAACCGGAGATACGCAGTATTTT
TRBJ1-4	-	-	TRBV19	CASSRGISEDEKLFF	TGTGCCAGTAGTCGGGGGATATCTGAGGATGAAAAACTGTTTTTT
TRBJ2-3	few	-	TRBV18	CASSPQGLQSTDTQYF	TGTGCCAGCTCACCGCAGGGGCTGCAGTCCACAGATACGCAGTATTTT
TRBJ2-7	few	TRBD2	TRBV4-2	CASSQVLAEGTYEQYF	TGTGCCAGCAGCCAAGTACTAGCGGAGGGGACCTACGAGCAGTACTTC
TRBJ1-2	-	-	TRBV19	CASSELQGRRGYTF	TGTGCCAGTAGTGAGTTGCAGGGACGTCGAGGCTACACCTTC
TRBJ1-6	-	TRBD1	TRBV12-3/TRBV12-4	CASRFRGHNSPLHF	TGTGCCAGCAGGTTCAGGGGGCACAATTCACCCCTCCACTTT
TRBJ1-2	-	-	TRBV13	CASHAGGPNYGYTF	TGTGCCAGCCACGCGGGCGGACCTAACTATGGCTACACCTTC
TRBJ1-2	few	-	TRBV12-3/TRBV12-4	CASSLGGGSYGYTF	TGTGCCAGCAGTTTGGGGGGAGGTTCCTATGGCTACACCTTC
TRBJ2-5	few	TRBD1	TRBV7-7	CASSLRVGQTQETQYF	TGTGCTAGCAGCTTAAGAGTGGGACAGACACAAGAGACCCAGTACTTC
TRBJ2-6	few	-	TRBV12-5	CASGLGHSGANVLTF	TGTGCTAGTGGTTTGGGACACTCTGGGGCCAACGTCCTGACTTTC
TRBJ2-3	few	-	TRBV20-1	CSARNAGESHTDTQYF	TGCAGTGCTAGAAATGCTGGGGAGAGCCACACAGATACGCAGTATTTT
TRBJ2-1	-	-	TRBV7-6	CASSLVGSVPFF	TGTGCCAGCAGCTTAGTCGGGAGCGTTCCGTTCTTC
TRBJ2-1	-	TRBD2	TRBV5-1	CASGIAGSYNEQFF	TGCGCCAGCGGCATAGCGGGATCTTACAATGAGCAGTTCTTC
TRBJ1-4	few	-	TRBV4-1	CASFPGPGHGKTELFF	TGCGCCAGCTTCCCCGGGCCGGGACACGGGAAGACGGAACTGTTTTTT
TRBJ2-7	-	-	TRBV6-6	CASTQVLSSYNEQYF	TGTGCCAGCACCCAAGTCCTGAGCTCCTACAATGAGCAGTACTTC
TRBJ1-2	many	TRBD1	TRBV3-1	CASSQGQGETNGYTF	TGTGCCAGCAGCCAAGGACAGGGGGAAACTAATGGCTACACCTTC
TRBJ1-2	-	-	TRBV15	CATSNFRQGPNYGYTF	TGTGCCACCAGCAATTTCCGGCAGGGCCCCAACTATGGCTACACCTTC
TRBJ1-2	-	-	TRBV6-6	CASSYSEGQLNYGYTF	TGTGCCAGCAGTTACTCTGAAGGACAACTTAACTATGGCTACACCTTC
TRBJ2-7	few	-	TRBV5-5	CATMAELALYEQYF	TGTGCTACCATGGCGGAATTAGCCCTCTACGAGCAGTACTTC
TRBJ2-5	-	TRBD2	TRBV20-1	CSAKDGLAGGHWETQYF	TGCAGTGCTAAAGACGGACTAGCGGGAGGGCATTGGGAGACCCAGTACTTC
TRBJ1-1	-	-	TRBV4-1	CASSQIRTGNTEAFF	TGCGCCAGCAGCCAGATAAGGACGGGGAACACTGAAGCTTTCTTT
TRBJ2-1	-	-	TRBV10-3	CATLYEGCAPGEQFF	TGTGCCACTCTGTACGAGGGTTGCGCCCCGGGCGAGCAGTTCTTC
TRBJ2-7	-	-	TRBV6-5	CASAVGYSYEQYF	TGTGCCAGCGCCGTGGGTTACTCCTACGAGCAGTACTTC
TRBJ2-1	-	-	TRBV2	CASSEARDSYNEQFF	TGTGCCAGCAGTGAAGCGCGCGACAGTTACAATGAGCAGTTCTTC
TRBJ2-3	-	TRBD2	TRBV6-5	CASSYEGLARGPRDTQYF	TGTGCCAGCAGTTACGAAGGACTAGCGAGGGGCCCGCGGGATACGCAGTATTTT
TRBJ2-1	once	TRBD2	TRBV29-1	CSVEVAGVGNEQFF	TGCAGCGTTGAAGTTGCGGGGGTGGGGAATGAGCAGTTCTTC
TRBJ2-2	-	TRBD2	TRBV20-1	CSAPPSGGADTGELFF	TGCAGTGCCCCCCCTAGCGGGGGGGCGGACACCGGGGAGCTGTTTTTT
TRBJ2-1	once	TRBD2	TRBV28	CARSPSGFSYNEQFF	TGTGCCCGCAGTCCTAGCGGATTTTCCTACAATGAGCAGTTCTTC
TRBJ2-1	-	-	TRBV28	CASRPDSYGNEQFF	TGTGCCAGCAGACCAGACTCGTATGGCAATGAGCAGTTCTTC
TRBJ2-1	-	TRBD2	TRBV6-5	CASSYQAPSGAKPNEQFF	TGTGCCAGCAGTTACCAGGCGCCTAGCGGGGCCAAGCCAAATGAGCAGTTCTTC
TRBJ2-7	-	TRBD2	TRBV5-6	CASSPRLAEYNEQYF	TGTGCCAGCAGCCCCCGACTAGCGGAATACAATGAGCAGTACTTC
TRBJ2-2	-	-	TRBV12-3/TRBV12-4	CADGPGATGELFF	TGTGCCGACGGCCCAGGAGCAACCGGGGAGCTGTTTTTT
TRBJ1-2	few	TRBD1	TRBV5-1	CASSLGGTAYGYTF	TGCGCCAGCAGCTTGGGGGGGACAGCCTATGGCTACACCTTC
TRBJ2-1	few	-	TRBV15	CATSRDNGAYNEQFF	TGTGCCACCAGCAGAGATAACGGGGCCTACAATGAGCAGTTCTTC
TRBJ2-7	once	-	TRBV6-6	CASRPRTDVYEQYF	TGTGCCAGCAGGCCACGGACGGACGTCTACGAGCAGTACTTC